The TCR beta chain described here comes from a study of shared clonotypes between healthy human individuals. The protocol was immunoSEQ multiplex PCR, while the TCRdb copy is restricted to in-frame clones and leaves out a portion. The profile covers around 620,000 clones, with 95% appearing a single time and about 0.11% taken by the ten largest. CD45RO-negative, CCR7-selected cells formed the naive CD8 fraction, which excluded terminally differentiated effector memory CD45RA+ cells. The CDR3 contains 14 residues. V lost 6 bases and J lost 4, with 15 bases in between. The germline CDR1 and CDR2 sequences are MNHEY and SMNVEV (reference sequence).

Sequences were obtained from naive CD8+ T cells sorted from blood. The receptor was derived from a woman in her twenties or thirties in good health. The chain has TRBV27 and TRBJ2-5; perhaps TRBD2 as D (5 bases). CDR3 bases: TGTGCCAGCAGATCAAACGGGGTATTAGAGACCCAGTACTTC. It specifies CASRSNGVLETQYF.